The T cell receptor (beta chain) described here comes from a study of Graves' ophthalmopathy and Graves' hyperthyroidism (dated 2018 in TCRdb). In the study overall: Peripheral blood was collected before any treatment was given, at the time of initial diagnosis. The study used signatures of the TCR beta repertoire to tell Graves' ophthalmopathy apart from Graves' hyperthyroidism and to predict which patients would progress to ophthalmopathy. In total, some 130 blood samples were TCR-sequenced: around 42 ophthalmopathy, some 75 hyperthyroidism and roughly 17 hyperthyroidism-to-ophthalmopathy patients. To explore V-J signatures distinguishing ophthalmopathy from hyperthyroidism, a discovery set of roughly 98 patients (about 44 ophthalmopathy, 57 stable hyperthyroidism) was enrolled. For independent validation, a separate cohort was made up of approximately 19 hyperthyroidism patients plus 17 patients who later progressed from hyperthyroidism to ophthalmopathy. In about six hyperthyroidism patients, T-cell repertoires of thyroid tissue and blood were compared. Following sampling, methimazole starting at 30 mg daily was administered to hyperthyroidism patients, and high-dose intravenous methylprednisolone was administered to ophthalmopathy patients. The 85 to 100 discovery patients were divided at random into training and test sets in a 7:3 ratio. Results and caveats for the whole study, not just this receptor: No statistical method was used to predetermine the sample size, and group allocation was not hidden from the investigators. In cross-validation, the 13-signature model distinguished ophthalmopathy from stable hyperthyroidism with approximately 85% sensitivity and 81% to 83% specificity, and in the test set the corresponding values were around 78% and 73%. In validation, the model predicted ophthalmopathy progression with about 71% sensitivity and about 73% specificity; 12 predicted patients were CT-confirmed with GO in a median of approximately six months. Most expanded thyroid clonotypes with frequency above 0.001 were also detected in blood, suggesting blood repertoires may reflect the thyroid immune response.

This clonotype was seen ten or more times. Its antigen target is currently unknown. No much larger clonotype is one base removed from it; base qualities were not supplied. TCR beta CDR3 regions were amplified from RNA transcripts for repertoire sequencing. HTBI primers and the Qiagen OneStep RT-PCR kit were used in a first-round RT-PCR, which was followed by a second-round multiplex PCR, size selection and purification. Sequencing of the libraries was carried out on an Illumina HiSeq2000 in paired-end mode with 100 bp reads. Per the original workflow: SOAPnuke was used for read processing, and reads with adapters, uncalled bases, a mean Phred below 15, or no exact constant-primer or identifier match were discarded. COPE v1.2.5 was used to merge the high-quality paired reads. Unique nucleotide sequences were defined as clonotypes and aligned to IMGT TRB V, D and J references using MiTCR v1.1. Analysis was restricted to V-J combinations with a frequency above 0.0001, which covered 98% to 99.2% of repertoires. For each V-J combination, a TCR clonal expansion and chaos score was defined as F50 clonal expansion divided by the chaos observed in the TCRdist matrix. Welch's t-statistics and random forest were used to reduce the features to around 13 V-J combinations, which were then used as input to a naive Bayes classifier. Thyroid-blood repertoire similarity was quantified with the Morisita-Horn index. TCRdb redid the processing of the public reads, applying fastp at Q25 and MiXCR, and retained in-frame beta chains. Here each entry gathers all rows of one CDR3 protein and keeps the most common genes and DNA. These V and J calls rely on TCRdb rather than the paper's analysis. Across this sample there are hundreds of thousands of distinct CDR3 sequences, with 22% seen only once. In total, the top ten clones hold approximately 7.7% of the sample.

Hyperthyroidism was considered stable if no progression to ophthalmopathy occurred within 18 months of follow-up. The hyperthyroidism patients were 18 to 65 years old and newly diagnosed, with a disease duration of less than 2 months. Patients with other autoimmune diseases, uncontrolled infections, pregnancy or lactation were excluded from the study. Clinical symptoms, serum thyroxine, TRAb, thyroid ultrasound and orbital computed tomography formed the basis of the diagnosis. Using Ficoll-Paque density gradient centrifugation, PBMCs were isolated from about 9.4 ml of fresh peripheral blood. Trizol reagent was used to extract the total RNA, and its quality was then checked on an Agilent 2100 Bioanalyzer. For CDR1 and CDR2, the germline V gene lists ENHRY and SYGVKD. From its cysteine to its phenylalanine, the CDR3 spans 15 amino acids. Solely the CDR3 DNA is kept, with 45 bases framed from the first base. V is cut by 7 bases and J by 0 bases, and the space between the germline ends is 13 bases.

The V and J genes are TRBV10-3 and TRBJ1-3, and perhaps TRBD1 as D gene, on 6 matching bases. The sequencing sample was made of peripheral blood. The source is a woman younger than 30 with stable Graves' hyperthyroidism. Some clones in this sample may be carry-over from other donors' samples. Donor details come from another sample of the same person, matched by shared clones. The base sequence is TGTGCCATCAACGACCGGGGGGCCTCTGGAAACACCATATATTTT. It specifies CAINDRGASGNTIYF.